The 15 T cell receptor beta chains below all came from one sample that was sequenced in a study of cytomegalovirus exposure and HLA in healthy donors. PCR involved 60 Vbeta and 13 Jbeta primers. Clones were sequenced by immunoSEQ multiplex PCR, and TCRdb holds only the in-frame ones, with some missing. The sample carries over 150,000 clones, 75% to 85% recorded once. Sequencing was carried out using PBMCs. Every receptor here comes from a woman aged 25 to 45 in good health and CMV-seropositive.

This sequence joins TRBV5-1 and TRBJ2-7; 7 bases are a match to TRBD1. The J segment lost 5 bases and the V segment lost 0 bases, leaving 8 bases of the junction unmatched. This CDR3 region has 15 residues. Germline V gene sequence: CDR1 SGHRS, CDR2 YFSETQ. CDR3 loop: CASSLEDRSSDEQYF. CDR3 DNA sequence: TGCGCCAGCAGCTTGGAGGACAGGAGCTCTGACGAGCAGTACTTC. Full variable domain (missing parts from reference TRBV5-1 and TRBJ2-7): KAGVTQTPRYLIKTRGQQVTLSCSPISGHRSVSWYQQTPGQGLQFLFEYFSETQRNKGNFPGRFSGRQFSNSRSEMNVSTLELGDSALYLCASSLEDRSSDEQYFGPGTRLTVT.

The V and J genes are TRBV7-6 and TRBJ2-1; 8 nucleotides agree with TRBD2. This CDR3 region has 15 residues. Germline trimming cut 3 bases from V and 3 bases from J; bases unmatched to any gene: 4. Germline CDR1 is SGHVS and CDR2 is FNYEAQ. The CDR3 is CASSFGLAVYNEQFF. CDR3 sequence (DNA): TGTGCCAGCAGCTTTGGACTAGCAGTCTACAATGAGCAGTTCTTC.

This clone was seen more than once but under ten times. The chain is built from TRBV6-6 and TRBJ1-1, with 7 bases identical to TRBD1. J was trimmed by 8 bases and V by 2 bases; bases with no gene match: 2. Per the germline V gene, CDR1 is MNHNY and CDR2 is SVGAGI (reference sequence). The CDR3 totals 12 residues. The DNA of the CDR3 is TGTGCCAGCAGTTACGGGACAGCAGAAGCTTTCTTT. This codes for CASSYGTAEAFF.

This clone was seen a few times. The chain uses TRBV25-1 and TRBJ2-7, with a tentative D call TRBD1 (7 bases). This CDR3 has 14 amino acids. Germline CDR1 MGHDK, CDR2 SYGVNS. The V end lost 3 bases, the J end lost 2 bases, and 11 bases lay between the germline ends. CDR3 nucleotide sequence: TGTGCCAGCAGTGACCAGGGGGGAGCCTACGAGCAGTACTTC. It encodes CASSDQGGAYEQYF.

The chain recombines TRBV18 with TRBJ1-4; D gene unclear. In germline, CDR1 is KGHSH, CDR2 LQKENI. V shed 3 bases and J shed 3 bases, with 8 bases lying between them. The CDR3 length is 14 residues. The CDR3, as DNA: TGTGCCAGCTCACCGCGAGGTCCTAATGAAAAACTGTTTTTT. Protein: CASSPRGPNEKLFF.

The genes are TRBV6-5 and TRBJ1-2, with a weak D call TRBD1 (5 bases). CDR3 length: 15 residues. The ends were cut back, 7 bases at V and 4 bases at J, with 19 bases in the middle. Germline V gene sequence: CDR1 MNHEY, CDR2 SVGAGI. Written as DNA, the CDR3 is TGTGCCAGCAACCCCTCGGAGGGCAGGGCCTATGGCTACACCTTC. Translating gives CASNPSEGRAYGYTF.

This clone was counted a single time. The J gene is TRBJ1-4, the V gene TRBV6-1; 9 nucleotides line up with TRBD1. Germline V gives CDR1 MNHNS, CDR2 SASEGT. V shed 6 bases, J shed 8 bases, and the junction held 10 bases outside the gene matches. This CDR3 spans 15 amino acids. The CDR3 sequence: CASRIGTGREEKLFF. As DNA, the CDR3 is TGTGCCAGCAGGATCGGGACAGGGCGAGAGGAAAAACTGTTTTTT.

The rearrangement joins TRBV6-1 to TRBJ1-4; perhaps TRBD1 as D (6 bases). The germline gives CDR1 MNHNS, CDR2 SASEGT. The ends were cut back, 6 bases at V and 7 bases at J, with 15 bases in the middle. The CDR3 covers 14 residues. This CDR3 reads CASRVYRDGEKLFF. CDR3 bases: TGTGCCAGCAGGGTTTACAGGGATGGTGAAAAACTGTTTTTT.

The gene calls are TRBV5-1 and TRBJ2-7; 14 bases match TRBD2. The CDR3 runs to 14 residues. The V gene end was trimmed by 1 base and the J gene end by 12 bases; junction bases not matched to a gene: 6. Germline-derived CDR1 and CDR2 are SGHRS and YFSETQ. The CDR3 loop is CASSLSTSGRARYF. The CDR3, as DNA: TGCGCCAGCAGCTTGTCGACTAGCGGGAGGGCACGGTACTTC. Drawing the rest from reference TRBV5-1 and TRBJ2-7, the complete variable domain is KAGVTQTPRYLIKTRGQQVTLSCSPISGHRSVSWYQQTPGQGLQFLFEYFSETQRNKGNFPGRFSGRQFSNSRSEMNVSTLELGDSALYLCASSLSTSGRARYFGPGTRLTVT.

This chain links TRBV7-9 with TRBJ2-1; D is ambiguous. From germline, CDR1 is SEHNR and CDR2 FQNEAQ (reference sequence). The CDR3 covers 12 residues. The V end was cut by 2 bases, the J end by 10 bases, with 9 bases between. CDR3 protein: CASSLILVEQFF. CDR3 in DNA: TGTGCCAGCAGCTTAATTCTTGTAGAGCAGTTCTTC.

This clone was recorded only once. This sequence joins TRBV6-6 and TRBJ2-5, with D possibly being TRBD2 (5 bases). This CDR3 has 12 amino acids. Trimming left V 2 bases short and J 7 bases short, with 8 bases between. The V gene's germline CDR1 is MNHNY and CDR2 SVGAGI (reference sequence). CDR3: CASSYIEGTQYF. CDR3 bases: TGTGCCAGCAGTTACATAGAGGGGACCCAGTACTTC.

The chain employs TRBV27 and TRBJ2-7, with 10 bases lining up with TRBD2. Looked up from germline, CDR1 is MNHEY and CDR2 is SMNVEV (reference sequence). The V segment lost 2 bases and the J segment 4 bases; nucleotides outside the gene matches: 8. This CDR3 has 16 residues. CDR3 DNA sequence: TGTGCCAGCAGTTTAATCCCGGCACTAGCGGGATACGAGCAGTACTTC. Protein product: CASSLIPALAGYEQYF.

CDR3 coding DNA: TGTGCCAGCAGCAAGCCTGGACTAGCGACAGATACGCAGTATTTT. Its protein is CASSKPGLATDTQYF. The chain combines TRBV7-3 with TRBJ2-3; TRBD2 matches 9 bases. After removal of 5 bases from V and 3 bases from J, the junction contained 6 bases not matched to a gene. The CDR3 is made up of 15 amino acids. The germline V gene encodes CDR1 SGHTA and CDR2 FQGTGA.

The V gene is TRBV4-1, the J gene TRBJ2-5; 8 bases are a match to TRBD2. The CDR3 runs 18 residues. With V trimmed by 0 bases and J by 4 bases, 13 bases remained unmatched. CDR1 is MGHRA and CDR2 is YSYEKL in the germline V gene. The CDR3 reads CASSQDLFDGTSRETQYF. As DNA, the CDR3 is TGCGCCAGCAGCCAAGATTTGTTTGACGGGACTAGTCGAGAGACCCAGTACTTC.

V and J are TRBV19 and TRBJ2-1; D is possibly TRBD2 (5 bases). The CDR3 runs 14 residues. The germline CDR1 and CDR2 sequences are LNHDA and SQIVND (reference sequence). The V gene lost 11 bases and the J gene lost 3 bases, with 17 bases spanning the gap. CDR3 DNA: TGTGCCCTCCCGTCGGGGAAGATCTACAATGAGCAGTTCTTC. It encodes CALPSGKIYNEQFF.